Each of the 21 T cell receptor beta chains below was sequenced from the same sample in a study of blood T cells in healthy people across ages. Together with a sample-barcoded 5' primer, a J-beta primer mix was included in a second PCR lasting 7 to 11 cycles. One entry per CDR3 protein, called by TCRdb with MiXCR from the 5' RACE reads. The sample shows 1.5 million to 1.8 million distinct CDR3 sequences, approximately 42% of them seen only once. The sample was blood. The receptors originated from a woman in her late teens or twenties in good health.

The rearrangement links TRBV20-1 to TRBJ2-5, with D hard to call. There are 12 residues in the CDR3. The germline gives CDR1 DFQATT, CDR2 SNEGSKA (reference sequence). The CDR3 reads CSASSRMETQYF. The CDR3 region has the DNA TGCAGCGCCAGTAGTCGGATGGAGACCCAGTACTTC.

The table lists this clonotype with a few counts. The V and J genes are TRBV4-1 and TRBJ1-6, with 7 bases identical to TRBD1. V lost 1 base, J lost 5 bases, and 8 bases stayed unmatched. The CDR3 runs 17 residues. Per germline, CDR1 MGHRA and CDR2 YSYEKL. CDR3 region: CASSQVIRDSNNSPLHF. Here the CDR3 DNA reads TGCGCCAGCAGCCAAGTAATCCGGGACAGTAATAATTCACCCCTCCACTTT.

This clonotype has more than one count but fewer than ten. This sequence joins TRBV4-2 and TRBJ2-1, with D perhaps matching TRBD2 (6 bases). V was trimmed by 3 bases and J by 6 bases, leaving 15 bases between them. The CDR3 loop spans 15 amino acids. Germline-derived CDR1 and CDR2 are LGHNA and YNFKEQ. The CDR3 region is CASSQGGAVINEQFF. The CDR3 nucleotides read TGTGCCAGCAGCCAGGGCGGGGCGGTTATCAATGAGCAGTTCTTC.

This clonotype was counted a few times. The CDR3: CSVARGYLGYTF. CDR3 DNA: TGCAGCGTAGCCAGGGGGTACTTGGGCTACACCTTC. V gene TRBV29-1 combines with J gene TRBJ1-2; 7 bases line up with TRBD1. The trim removed 6 bases at V and 8 bases at J, leaving 9 bases unmatched. This CDR3 comprises 12 residues. The germline V gene has CDR1 SQVTM and CDR2 ANQGSEA.

The chain couples TRBV7-2 to TRBJ2-3; 7 bases align to TRBD1. V dropped 5 bases and J dropped 0; count of bases not matched to a gene: 8. Germline V gives CDR1 SGHTA, CDR2 FQGNSA. The CDR3 runs 16 residues. The CDR3: CASSRGTAPSTDTQYF. The DNA of the CDR3 is TGTGCCAGCAGCCGTGGGACAGCTCCTAGCACAGATACGCAGTATTTT.

This clonotype has just a few counts. The chain is built from TRBV5-4 and TRBJ1-1; 8 bases match TRBD1. CDR3 length equals 15 residues. The germline CDR1 and CDR2 sequences are SGHNT and YYREEE (reference sequence). After removal of 2 bases from V and 4 bases from J, the junction contained 7 bases not matched to a gene. The CDR3 region is CASSFRITGGTEAFF. In DNA, the CDR3 is TGTGCCAGCAGCTTTCGCATTACAGGGGGCACTGAAGCTTTCTTT.

This clonotype has only a few counts. This chain joins TRBV9 and TRBJ2-3; 13 bases line up with TRBD2. Losses at the gene ends were 0 bases for V and 4 bases for J; bases not matched to a gene: 8. The CDR3 runs 18 residues. Germline lookup yields CDR1 SGDLS and CDR2 YYNGEE. CDR3 sequence (DNA): TGTGCCAGCAGCGTAGCTACTGGGACTAGCGGGATAGCAGATACGCAGTATTTT. Amino acid sequence: CASSVATGTSGIADTQYF.

The chain links TRBV29-1 to TRBJ2-5; D is possibly TRBD2 (5 bases). There are 12 residues in the CDR3. V was shortened by 3 bases and J by 7 bases, with 12 bases between the two germline ends. Germline V lookup: CDR1 SQVTM, CDR2 ANQGSEA. CDR3 bases: TGCAGCGTTGACTGGTTGGCGGGGACCCAGTACTTC. Residues: CSVDWLAGTQYF.

The V gene is TRBV29-1, the J gene TRBJ1-2; 7 positions match TRBD1. The CDR3 length is 13 residues. Germline loops: CDR1 SQVTM, CDR2 ANQGSEA. The trim removed 5 bases at V and 2 bases at J, leaving 5 bases unmatched. CDR3 sequence: CSVKDRINYGYTF. The DNA of the CDR3 is TGCAGCGTTAAGGACAGGATAAACTATGGCTACACCTTC.

The V and J genes are TRBV29-1 and TRBJ2-3, with D possibly TRBD1 on 5 matching bases. The CDR3 length is 15 residues. CDR1 and CDR2 (germline): SQVTM, ANQGSEA. The V end was cut by 1 base, the J end by 4 bases, with 15 bases between. The CDR3: CSVEGAQGTADTQYF. Written as DNA, the CDR3 is TGCAGCGTTGAAGGGGCGCAGGGCACCGCAGATACGCAGTATTTT.

The chain joins TRBV6-2 or TRBV6-3 to TRBJ2-3; 7 bases line up with TRBD1. The germline V gene has CDR1 MNHEY and CDR2 SVGEGT. V gave up 11 bases and J gave up 8 bases; unmatched junction bases: 13. The CDR3 has 13 residues. The CDR3 DNA sequence: TGTGCCGGCAAAGGGGGCGCATTAGGTACGCAGTATTTT. Its protein is CAGKGGALGTQYF.

The table lists this clonotype with many counts. The V call is TRBV25-1, the J call TRBJ1-6; a possible D gene is TRBD1 (6 bases). The CDR3 is made up of 15 amino acids. Germline V CDR1 and CDR2: MGHDK, SYGVNS. The V and J ends lost 0 bases and 8 bases respectively, with 11 bases between them. CDR3 sequence: CASSEYTGLDSPLHF. The DNA for the CDR3 is TGTGCCAGCAGTGAATACACAGGGTTAGATTCACCCCTCCACTTT.

The rearrangement links TRBV6-2 or TRBV6-3 to TRBJ2-3, with 12 bases that match TRBD2. The germline V gene encodes CDR1 MNHEY and CDR2 SVGEGT. The CDR3 contains 18 residues. V lost 2 bases and J lost 3; bases outside the gene matches: 9. The CDR3 DNA reads as TGTGCCAGCAGTTACACCCTCGGGACTAGCGGGCCAACAGATACGCAGTATTTT. It is translated as CASSYTLGTSGPTDTQYF.

This chain uses TRBV5-1 with TRBJ2-1, with D unclear. CDR3 length: 15 amino acids. In germline, CDR1 is SGHRS, CDR2 YFSETQ. The V end was cut by 0 bases, the J end by 8 bases, with 15 bases between. This chain's CDR3 is CASSLVPSLGHEQFF. CDR3 DNA sequence: TGCGCCAGCAGCTTGGTGCCTAGTCTAGGGCATGAGCAGTTCTTC.

This clonotype was detected a few times. The V and J genes are TRBV6-5 and TRBJ1-1; D is undetermined. Germline CDR1 reads MNHEY; CDR2 reads SVGAGI. This CDR3 has 14 amino acids. With 3 bases removed from V and 0 bases from J, the gap between germline ends came to 8 bases. The CDR3 protein is CASSYGEMNTEAFF. For the CDR3, the DNA is TGTGCCAGCAGTTATGGGGAGATGAACACTGAAGCTTTCTTT.

The V gene is TRBV4-1, the J gene TRBJ2-3; maybe TRBD1 (6 bases). V was trimmed by 3 bases and J by 0 bases, leaving 13 bases between them. The germline CDR1 and CDR2 sequences are MGHRA and YSYEKL. The CDR3 runs 16 residues. CDR3 loop: CASSHPSQGSTDTQYF. The CDR3 coding sequence is TGCGCCAGCAGCCACCCCTCACAGGGTAGCACAGATACGCAGTATTTT.

This clonotype appeared a few times. The chain uses TRBV27 and TRBJ2-3; D is uncertain. V was clipped by 4 bases and J by 3 bases, with 11 bases between them. The germline CDR1 and CDR2 sequences are MNHEY and SMNVEV (reference sequence). This CDR3 contains 14 residues. As DNA, the CDR3 is TGTGCCAGCAGTTCCTATGGCGGTACAGATACGCAGTATTTT. Translating it yields CASSSYGGTDTQYF.

This clonotype was seen more than once but under ten times. This chain joins TRBV11-2 and TRBJ2-5; TRBD1 is a possible D gene (5 bases). The CDR3 extends over 15 amino acids. The germline V and J ends were trimmed by 3 bases and 5 bases, with 16 bases remaining between them. The germline gives CDR1 SGHAT, CDR2 FQNNGV. CDR3 protein: CASSLGSGSRETQYF. CDR3 DNA: TGTGCCAGCAGCTTGGGTTCAGGGTCTAGGGAGACCCAGTACTTC.

This clonotype was seen many times. This chain connects TRBV18 to TRBJ2-3, with a weak D call TRBD2 (6 bases). This CDR3 is built from 13 residues. From germline, CDR1 is KGHSH and CDR2 LQKENI. V lost 5 bases and J 3 bases, leaving 9 bases between the germline ends. Here the CDR3 reads CASSAGPTDTQYF. The CDR3 DNA reads as TGTGCCAGCTCAGCGGGACCGACAGATACGCAGTATTTT.

In its sample, this clonotype was seen many times. The chain is built from TRBV12-3 or TRBV12-4 and TRBJ2-1, with D possibly TRBD1 on 5 matching bases. Trimming took 7 bases from V and 4 from J, leaving 14 bases between them. This CDR3 comprises 14 residues. This chain's CDR3 is CASTGDSSYNEQFF. CDR3 nucleotides: TGTGCCAGCACCGGAGACAGTTCATACAATGAGCAGTTCTTC.

To note about this clonotype: One end of the junction fails to match germline, which may point to a read error. The V gene is TRBV18, the J gene TRBJ2-7; 7 bases map to TRBD1. Germline CDR1 reads KGHSH; CDR2 reads LQKENI. The CDR3 runs to 12 residues. The DNA for the CDR3 is TGTGTCAGCTCACCGGGTAGGGACAGGCAGTACTTC. This gives the protein CVSSPGRDRQYF.